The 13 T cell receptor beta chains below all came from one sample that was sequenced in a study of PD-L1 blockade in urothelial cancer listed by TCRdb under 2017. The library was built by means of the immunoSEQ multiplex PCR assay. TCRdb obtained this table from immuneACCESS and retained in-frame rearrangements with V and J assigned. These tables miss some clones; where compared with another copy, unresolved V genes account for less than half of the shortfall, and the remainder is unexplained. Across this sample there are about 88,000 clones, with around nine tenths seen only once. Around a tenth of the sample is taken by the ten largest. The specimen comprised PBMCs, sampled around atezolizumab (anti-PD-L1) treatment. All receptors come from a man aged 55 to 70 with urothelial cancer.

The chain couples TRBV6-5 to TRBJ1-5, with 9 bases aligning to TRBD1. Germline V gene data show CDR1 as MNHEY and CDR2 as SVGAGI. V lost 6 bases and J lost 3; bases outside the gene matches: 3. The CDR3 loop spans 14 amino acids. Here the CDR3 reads CASRRTGDNQPQHF. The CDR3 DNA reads TGTGCCAGCAGACGGACAGGGGACAATCAGCCCCAGCATTTT.

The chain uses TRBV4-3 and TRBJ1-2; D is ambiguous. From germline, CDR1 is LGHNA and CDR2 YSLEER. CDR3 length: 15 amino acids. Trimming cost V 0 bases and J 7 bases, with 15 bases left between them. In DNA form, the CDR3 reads TGCGCCAGCAGCCAAGATAGCAAAGCCGGGGTTGGCTACACCTTC. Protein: CASSQDSKAGVGYTF.

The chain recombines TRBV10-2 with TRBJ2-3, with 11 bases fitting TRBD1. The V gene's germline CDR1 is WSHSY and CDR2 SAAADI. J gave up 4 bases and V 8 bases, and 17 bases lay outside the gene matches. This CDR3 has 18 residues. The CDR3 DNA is TGCGCCAGCTCACGGAGCCGGACCGGACAGGGGGCGGCAGATACGCAGTATTTT. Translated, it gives CASSRSRTGQGAADTQYF.

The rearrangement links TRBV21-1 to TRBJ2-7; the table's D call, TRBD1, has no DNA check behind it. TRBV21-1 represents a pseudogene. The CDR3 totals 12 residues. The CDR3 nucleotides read TGTGCCAGCCCGGGACAGGGACTAGAGCAGTACTTC. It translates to CASPGQGLEQYF.

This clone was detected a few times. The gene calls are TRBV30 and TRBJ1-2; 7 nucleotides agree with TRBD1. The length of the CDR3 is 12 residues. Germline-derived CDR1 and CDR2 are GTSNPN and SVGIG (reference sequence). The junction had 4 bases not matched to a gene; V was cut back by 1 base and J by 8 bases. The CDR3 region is CAWSAQTGGYTF. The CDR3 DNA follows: TGTGCCTGGAGTGCCCAGACAGGGGGCTACACCTTC.

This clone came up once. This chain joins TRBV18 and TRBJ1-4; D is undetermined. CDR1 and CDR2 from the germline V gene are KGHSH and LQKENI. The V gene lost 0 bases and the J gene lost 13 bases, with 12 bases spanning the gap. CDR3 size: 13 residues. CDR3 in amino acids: CASSPPRREGLFF. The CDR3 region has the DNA TGTGCCAGCTCACCACCGAGGAGGGAGGGACTGTTTTTT.

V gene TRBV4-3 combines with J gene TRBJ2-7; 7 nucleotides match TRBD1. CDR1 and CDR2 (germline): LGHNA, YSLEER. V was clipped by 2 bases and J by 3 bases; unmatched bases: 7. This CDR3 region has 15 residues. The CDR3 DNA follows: TGCGCCAGCAGCCAATCGGACAGGTTTAGCTACGAGCAGTACTTC. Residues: CASSQSDRFSYEQYF.

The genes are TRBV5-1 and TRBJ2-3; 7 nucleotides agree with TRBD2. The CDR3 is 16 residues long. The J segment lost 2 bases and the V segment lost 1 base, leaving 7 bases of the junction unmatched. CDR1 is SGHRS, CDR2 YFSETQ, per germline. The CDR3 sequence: CASSLWGLRNTDTQYF. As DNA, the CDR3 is TGCGCCAGCAGCTTGTGGGGACTACGTAACACAGATACGCAGTATTTT.

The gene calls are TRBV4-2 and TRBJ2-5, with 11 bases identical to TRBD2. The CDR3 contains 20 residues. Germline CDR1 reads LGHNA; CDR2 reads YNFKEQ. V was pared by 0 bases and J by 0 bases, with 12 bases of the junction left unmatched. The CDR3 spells CASSQDPLAGGSSYQETQYF. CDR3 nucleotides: TGTGCCAGCAGCCAAGATCCTCTAGCGGGGGGATCTTCGTACCAAGAGACCCAGTACTTC.

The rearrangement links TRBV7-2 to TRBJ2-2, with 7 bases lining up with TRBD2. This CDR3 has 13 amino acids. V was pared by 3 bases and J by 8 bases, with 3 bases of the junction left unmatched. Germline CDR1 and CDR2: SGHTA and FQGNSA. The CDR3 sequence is CASSLLSGGELFF. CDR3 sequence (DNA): TGTGCCAGCAGCTTGCTTAGCGGGGGGGAGCTGTTTTTT.

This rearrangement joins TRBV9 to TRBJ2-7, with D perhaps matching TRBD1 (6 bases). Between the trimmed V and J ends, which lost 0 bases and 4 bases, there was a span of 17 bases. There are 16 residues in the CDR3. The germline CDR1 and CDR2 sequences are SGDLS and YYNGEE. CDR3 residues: CASSVEGDPFRYEQYF. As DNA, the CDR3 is TGTGCCAGCAGCGTAGAGGGGGACCCGTTTCGGTACGAGCAGTACTTC.

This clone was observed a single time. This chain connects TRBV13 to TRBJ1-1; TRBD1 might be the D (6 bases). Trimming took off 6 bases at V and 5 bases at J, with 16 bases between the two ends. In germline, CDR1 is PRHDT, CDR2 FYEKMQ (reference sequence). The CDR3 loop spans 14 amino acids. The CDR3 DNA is TGTGCCAGCAGATTAACAGGGATTTCGACTGAAGCTTTCTTT. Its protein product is CASRLTGISTEAFF.

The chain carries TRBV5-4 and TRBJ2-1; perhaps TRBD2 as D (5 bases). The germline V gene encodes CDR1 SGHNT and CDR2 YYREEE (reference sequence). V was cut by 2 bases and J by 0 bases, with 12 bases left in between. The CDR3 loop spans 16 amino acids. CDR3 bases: TGTGCCAGCAGCTTTGGCGGGTCTAGCTCCTACAATGAGCAGTTCTTC. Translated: CASSFGGSSSYNEQFF.